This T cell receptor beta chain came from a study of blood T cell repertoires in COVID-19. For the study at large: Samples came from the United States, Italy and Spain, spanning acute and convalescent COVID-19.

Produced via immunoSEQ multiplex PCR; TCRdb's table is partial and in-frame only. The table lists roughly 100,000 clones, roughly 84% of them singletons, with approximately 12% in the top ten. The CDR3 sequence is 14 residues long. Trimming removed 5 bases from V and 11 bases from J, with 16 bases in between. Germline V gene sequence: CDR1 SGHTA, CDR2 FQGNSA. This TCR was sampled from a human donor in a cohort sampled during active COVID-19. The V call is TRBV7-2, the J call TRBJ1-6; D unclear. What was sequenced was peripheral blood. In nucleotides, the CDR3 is TGTGCCAGCAGCCCCTGGCTTCCTAGTCCACCCCTCCACTTT. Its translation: CASSPWLPSPPLHF.